This entry is about one T cell receptor beta chain. It lacks a known antigen. Base qualities were left out, and no much larger clone turns up one base away. The germline V gene supplies CDR1 SGHTA and CDR2 FQGNSA. V is trimmed back by 1 base and J by 4 bases, and the junction contains 9 bases that no gene match accounts for. The CDR3 contains 17 residues, cysteine and phenylalanine counted. Only the CDR3 DNA stays, 51 bases, in frame from base 1. The entry originates in a study of technical replicates of blood from a few donors (TCRdb year 2017). Libraries were built with the immunoSEQ multiplex PCR assay. Imported from immuneACCESS, the table was reduced by TCRdb to in-frame sequences with V and J called. These copies leave out some clones; in studies compared against another copy, an unresolved V gene accounts for under half, and the cause of the remainder is not known. Recorded for this sample are 55,000 to 80,000 clones; roughly 90% of them occurred a single time. The ten largest clones represent about 0.4% of the sample.

The sequence joins TRBV7-2 to TRBJ2-1, with 8 central nucleotides matching TRBD2. This sequence was found in a human donor in good health. Sequenced material: T cells isolated from PBMCs. The nucleotides read TGTGCCAGCAGCTTAGTGTCTAGCGGGCCTATTTACAATGAGCAGTTCTTC. Its product reads: CASSLVSSGPIYNEQFF.